The 11 T cell receptor beta chains given below trace back to one sample, sequenced in a study of T cell responses to AZD1222 COVID-19 vaccine. Sequencing used immunoSEQ multiplex PCR; TCRdb keeps in-frame clones, though not all of them. Of about 140,000 clones listed, less than 95% are singletons. This specimen consisted of peripheral blood, obtained 28 days after the second dose of the MenACWY control vaccine. All receptors derive from an adult who received the MenACWY meningococcal vaccine as a control.

The chain employs TRBV11-3 and TRBJ2-1; 7 nucleotides agree with TRBD2. With V trimmed by 4 bases and J by 0 bases, 6 bases remained unmatched. Germline CDR1 and CDR2: SGHNT and YENEEA. The CDR3 totals 16 residues. CDR3: CASSSSSGASYNEQFF. CDR3 nucleotide sequence: TGTGCCAGCAGCTCCTCTAGCGGAGCCTCCTACAATGAGCAGTTCTTC.

The chain carries TRBV6-2 or TRBV6-3 and TRBJ2-7; D unclear. CDR1 MNHEY and CDR2 SVGEGT come from the germline V gene. The CDR3 has 13 residues. V was pared by 6 bases and J by 2 bases, with 11 bases between. Here the CDR3 DNA reads TGTGCCAGCAGCCCCGACGCCGCCTACGAGCAGTACTTC. It encodes CASSPDAAYEQYF.

For the CDR3, the DNA is TGTGCCAGTAGTTCCGGGACTAGCGAATACGAGCAGTACTTC. Its translation is CASSSGTSEYEQYF. This chain joins TRBV19 and TRBJ2-7; 10 bases map to TRBD2. Germline CDR1 reads LNHDA; CDR2 reads SQIVND (reference sequence). With V trimmed by 5 bases and J by 4 bases, 5 bases remained unmatched. This CDR3 is built from 14 residues.

The gene calls are TRBV14 and TRBJ2-7, with 8 bases that match TRBD2. Germline lookup yields CDR1 SGHDN and CDR2 FVKESK. The V and J ends lost 2 bases and 6 bases, in that order; junction bases with no gene match: 3. The CDR3 is 13 residues long. CDR3 residues: CASSQYGGGEQYF. The CDR3 DNA sequence: TGTGCCAGCAGCCAATACGGGGGGGGCGAGCAGTACTTC.

CDR3 in amino acids: CASSTHYNEQFF. CDR3 nucleotide sequence: TGCGCCAGCAGCACCCACTACAATGAGCAGTTCTTC. The chain joins TRBV5-1 to TRBJ2-1; D unresolved. Trimming took off 4 bases at V and 3 bases at J, with 5 bases between the two ends. This CDR3 has 12 residues. Germline V gene lookup returns CDR1 SGHRS and CDR2 YFSETQ. Full variable domain (missing parts from reference TRBV5-1 and TRBJ2-1): KAGVTQTPRYLIKTRGQQVTLSCSPISGHRSVSWYQQTPGQGLQFLFEYFSETQRNKGNFPGRFSGRQFSNSRSEMNVSTLELGDSALYLCASSTHYNEQFFGPGTRLTVL.

The V gene is TRBV28, the J gene TRBJ2-7, with D hard to call. CDR1 is MDHEN and CDR2 is SYDVKM in the germline V gene. Trimming removed 5 bases from V and 3 bases from J, with 17 bases in between. The CDR3 sequence is 15 residues long. CDR3 DNA: TGTGCCAGCAGTGAGCCCGCCCTGGACCGCTACGAGCAGTACTTC. It yields the protein CASSEPALDRYEQYF.

This clone was counted a few times. The chain couples TRBV5-4 to TRBJ1-4; no clear D gene. The CDR3 has 12 residues. The V end lost 0 bases, the J end lost 8 bases, and 5 bases lay between the germline ends. The germline V gene has CDR1 SGHNT and CDR2 YYREEE (reference sequence). CDR3 sequence reads: CASSLAPEKLFF. In DNA form, the CDR3 reads TGTGCCAGCAGCTTGGCGCCCGAAAAACTGTTTTTT.

The chain couples TRBV6-1 to TRBJ2-3; D call uncertain. This CDR3 is 14 amino acids long. The ends were cut back, 0 bases at V and 10 bases at J, with 14 bases in the middle. Germline-derived CDR1 and CDR2 are MNHNS and SASEGT. This CDR3 reads CASSEATSRGAQYF. DNA of the CDR3: TGTGCCAGCAGTGAAGCAACTTCGAGAGGAGCGCAGTATTTT.

This chain connects TRBV7-6 to TRBJ2-2, with 7 bases lining up with TRBD1. Germline V gene data show CDR1 as SGHVS and CDR2 as FNYEAQ. Trimming took 6 bases from V and 4 from J; bases not matched to a gene: 5. This CDR3 contains 14 residues. CDR3 DNA: TGTGCCAGCAGAAGGGCAGGGGGCACCGGGGAGCTGTTTTTT. This translates into CASRRAGGTGELFF.

This chain uses TRBV28 with TRBJ2-2; TRBD2 is a possible D gene (5 bases). V was pared by 1 base and J by 7 bases, with 13 bases between. This CDR3 contains 15 residues. Germline V gives CDR1 MDHEN, CDR2 SYDVKM. The CDR3 here is CASSLSAGWYGELFF. The CDR3 DNA reads TGTGCCAGCAGTTTATCCGCGGGTTGGTACGGGGAGCTGTTTTTT.

The J gene is TRBJ2-2, the V gene TRBV7-3; 9 nucleotides line up with TRBD2. CDR3 length equals 16 residues. Per germline, CDR1 SGHTA and CDR2 FQGTGA. The V gene end was trimmed by 8 bases and the J gene end by 3 bases; junction bases not matched to a gene: 10. The CDR3 coding sequence is TGTGCCAGCCGGCGGGAGGGCCTTGATGACACCGGGGAGCTGTTTTTT. The encoded protein is CASRREGLDDTGELFF.